One TCR beta chain is described in this entry. Per the germline V gene, CDR1 is LGHNA and CDR2 is YSLEER. Trimming removed 2 bases from V and 4 bases from J, with 20 bases in between. The CDR3 has 18 residues. The sample belongs to a study of response to subunit inactivated influenza vaccine. TCRdb independently ran MiXCR on the RT-PCR reads; one entry per CDR3 protein. The sample gives about 570,000 distinct CDR3 sequences, approximately 12% of which show up once; roughly a tenth is in the top ten. V and J are TRBV4-3 and TRBJ2-2, with D unresolved. This clonotype originated in a man aged 50 to 60 who received an inactivated influenza vaccine. The specimen was PBMCs from blood, collected on the day of vaccination. The CDR3 coding sequence is TGCGCCAGCAGCCAAAACATATTCACGGCGACGGGCACCGGGGAGCTGTTTTTT. Protein: CASSQNIFTATGTGELFF.